The 20 T cell receptor beta chains in this list originate from one sample, sequenced in a study of regulatory dendritic cells for organ transplantation. CFSE-labeled sorted T cells met regulatory or mature dendritic cells for approximately 5 days. TCRdb's copy holds only in-frame clones and misses some; the assay was immunoSEQ multiplex PCR. Of some 10,000 clones listed, roughly 82% are singletons. Antigen specificity for these receptors is unknown. Sequenced sample: memory CD4+ T cells from blood cultured with regulatory dendritic cells. Subset defined: CD45RO+ memory T cells. These receptors were taken from a human donor in good health.

V usage is TRBV6-5 and J usage is TRBJ1-5; the D gene is possibly TRBD1 (6 bases). CDR1 MNHEY and CDR2 SVGAGI come from the germline V gene. V was clipped by 5 bases and J by 1 base, with 9 bases between them. CDR3 length: 14 residues. CDR3 protein: CASSPRGSNQPQHF. The CDR3 nucleotides are TGTGCCAGCAGTCCGAGGGGGAGCAATCAGCCCCAGCATTTT.

The genes are TRBV5-6 and TRBJ1-1; the D gene is possibly TRBD1 (5 bases). Per the germline V gene, CDR1 is SGHDT and CDR2 is YYEEEE. There are 14 residues in the CDR3. V lost 3 bases and J lost 0, with 9 bases in between. The CDR3 nucleotides read TGTGCCAGCAGCTCAACAGGCTTGAACACTGAAGCTTTCTTT. Its protein is CASSSTGLNTEAFF.

The chain combines TRBV7-2 with TRBJ2-7; weak D call: TRBD1 (5 bases). This CDR3 region has 14 residues. From germline, CDR1 is SGHTA and CDR2 FQGNSA. Trimming removed 3 bases at V and 0 bases at J, with 9 bases between. CDR3 in amino acids: CASSFSDISYEQYF. The CDR3 DNA follows: TGTGCCAGCAGCTTCTCGGACATCTCCTACGAGCAGTACTTC.

This clone was counted a single time. This chain connects TRBV5-1 to TRBJ1-1, with 8 bases aligning to TRBD1. J lost 5 bases, V lost 4 bases, and 10 bases had no gene match. This CDR3 spans 15 amino acids. The germline CDR1 and CDR2 sequences are SGHRS and YFSETQ. The CDR3 nucleotides read TGCGCCAGCAGCCAAATAGAGCAGGGGGCGACTGAAGCTTTCTTT. It yields the protein CASSQIEQGATEAFF.

The J gene is TRBJ2-1, the V gene TRBV2; TRBD1 might be the D (6 bases). CDR3 length equals 17 residues. Germline V gene sequence: CDR1 SNHLY, CDR2 FYNNEI. The V gene lost 4 bases and the J gene lost 11 bases, with 27 bases spanning the gap. The CDR3 DNA reads as TGTGCCAGCAGTGGGGGTCGACGGGACAAGGCTTATTCTCAGCAGTTCTTC. Translating gives CASSGGRRDKAYSQQFF.

The CDR3 loop reads CASSQFRGTGTNEKLFF. CDR3 nucleotide sequence: TGTGCCAGCAGCCAATTCAGAGGGACAGGAACTAATGAAAAACTGTTTTTT. This chain connects TRBV14 to TRBJ1-4; 8 bases map to TRBD1. From germline, CDR1 is SGHDN and CDR2 FVKESK. Trimming removed 2 bases from V and 1 base from J; junction bases left unmatched: 6. This CDR3 is built from 17 residues.

The table lists this clone with a few counts. The chain is built from TRBV6-1 and TRBJ2-3, with D perhaps TRBD1 (7 bases). The CDR3 totals 14 residues. Germline V gene lookup returns CDR1 MNHNS and CDR2 SASEGT. Trimming took off 5 bases at V and 5 bases at J, with 14 bases between the two ends. CDR3 loop: CASSPGGPGDTQYF. In nucleotides, the CDR3 is TGTGCCAGCAGTCCAGGGGGGCCGGGAGATACGCAGTATTTT.

V and J are TRBV11-3 and TRBJ1-1; TRBD1 is a possible D gene (6 bases). The V and J ends lost 7 bases and 4 bases respectively, with 19 bases between them. CDR1 and CDR2 from the germline V gene are SGHNT and YENEEA. This CDR3 has 15 residues. CDR3 region: CASNPYDRPFTEAFF. CDR3 nucleotides: TGTGCCAGCAACCCTTATGACAGGCCGTTCACTGAAGCTTTCTTT.

This rearrangement joins TRBV4-1 to TRBJ2-7, with D possibly TRBD1 on 6 matching bases. The CDR3 is 14 amino acids. Trimming shortened V by 0 bases and J by 5 bases, and 11 bases separated the two germline ends. CDR1 is MGHRA, CDR2 YSYEKL, per germline. The CDR3 DNA reads as TGCGCCAGCAGCCAAGATCGACAGGCCAACGAGCAGTACTTC. It is translated as CASSQDRQANEQYF.

The gene calls are TRBV14 and TRBJ2-7, with 7 bases matching TRBD1. This CDR3 has 15 residues. Germline V gene lookup returns CDR1 SGHDN and CDR2 FVKESK. After removal of 8 bases from V and 2 bases from J, the junction contained 12 bases not matched to a gene. The DNA for the CDR3 is TGTGCCAGCGGCATGGGACAGCCGATTCCCTACGAGCAGTACTTC. Amino acid sequence: CASGMGQPIPYEQYF.

This rearrangement joins TRBV4-1 to TRBJ1-1, with 10 nucleotides matching TRBD1. From germline, CDR1 is MGHRA and CDR2 YSYEKL. The trim removed 3 bases at V and 5 bases at J, leaving 6 bases unmatched. The CDR3 is 15 amino acids. This CDR3 reads CASSHPGQGLTEAFF. The CDR3, as DNA: TGCGCCAGCAGCCACCCGGGACAGGGGCTGACTGAAGCTTTCTTT.

The count of this clone is one. The CDR3 protein is CASQDRGPETQYF. Here the CDR3 DNA reads TGTGCCAGCCAGGACAGGGGGCCTGAGACCCAGTACTTC. The chain couples TRBV5-8 to TRBJ2-5; 11 nucleotides agree with TRBD1. The germline V gene encodes CDR1 SGHTS and CDR2 YDEGEE. The junction had 4 bases not matched to a gene; V was cut back by 7 bases and J by 5 bases. This CDR3 has 13 amino acids.

This chain connects TRBV19 to TRBJ1-1, with D uncertain. The germline gives CDR1 LNHDA, CDR2 SQIVND (reference sequence). The V gene lost 6 bases and the J gene lost 1 base, with 12 bases spanning the gap. The CDR3 loop spans 14 amino acids. As DNA, the CDR3 is TGTGCCAGTAGGGAGGCAGCACCGAACACTGAAGCTTTCTTT. Translation gives CASREAAPNTEAFF.

The chain employs TRBV5-4 and TRBJ2-5; 7 bases are a match to TRBD1. This CDR3 is built from 16 residues. Germline CDR1 is SGHNT and CDR2 is YYREEE (reference sequence). Trimming at V came to 3 bases and at J to 3 bases, leaving 11 bases not matched to a gene. The CDR3 is CASSYTATGREETQYF. The CDR3 DNA follows: TGTGCCAGCAGCTACACCGCGACAGGGCGGGAAGAGACCCAGTACTTC.

This clone showed up just once. This chain uses TRBV6-1 with TRBJ1-6; D is ambiguous. Per the germline V gene, CDR1 is MNHNS and CDR2 is SASEGT. This CDR3 spans 13 amino acids. Trimming removed 4 bases from V and 8 bases from J, with 9 bases in between. The CDR3 reads CASSGVQDSPLHF. The CDR3 DNA sequence: TGTGCCAGCAGTGGAGTGCAAGATTCACCCCTCCACTTT.

This chain connects TRBV4-2 to TRBJ2-1; 10 nucleotides line up with TRBD1. The J segment lost 1 base and the V segment lost 4 bases, leaving 7 bases of the junction unmatched. The germline CDR1 and CDR2 sequences are LGHNA and YNFKEQ. This CDR3 has 17 residues. The CDR3 sequence: CASSLFPGQGSYNEQFF. DNA for the CDR3: TGTGCCAGCAGCCTCTTCCCGGGACAGGGGTCCTACAATGAGCAGTTCTTC.

The chain recombines TRBV6-5 with TRBJ1-4; no firm D call. The CDR3 runs to 15 residues. Per germline, CDR1 MNHEY and CDR2 SVGAGI. Between the trimmed V and J ends, which lost 1 base and 7 bases, there was a span of 13 bases. The CDR3 region is CASSYFGQSGEKLFF. CDR3 DNA: TGTGCCAGCAGTTACTTCGGCCAATCGGGTGAAAAACTGTTTTTT.

Only one count was recorded for this clone. This chain uses TRBV6-5 with TRBJ2-2; TRBD1 matches 8 bases. The CDR3 is made up of 14 amino acids. With 7 bases clipped from V and 1 base from J, the junction kept 2 bases outside the gene matches. The germline V gene has CDR1 MNHEY and CDR2 SVGAGI. The CDR3 DNA is TGTGCCAGCACAGGGACAGGGAACACCGGGGAGCTGTTTTTT. Protein product: CASTGTGNTGELFF.

The V and J genes are TRBV10-1 and TRBJ2-5, with TRBD1 matching 7 bases. CDR3 length equals 15 residues. The V segment lost 8 bases and the J segment 5 bases; nucleotides outside the gene matches: 14. Looked up from germline, CDR1 is WNHNN and CDR2 is SYGVQD (reference sequence). The DNA for the CDR3 is TGCGCCAGCCTGAGGGGGCAAGATGGTTTTGAGACCCAGTACTTC. This gives the protein CASLRGQDGFETQYF.

The chain uses TRBV5-1 and TRBJ2-1; tentative D call: TRBD1 (5 bases). Germline assignment: CDR1 SGHRS and CDR2 YFSETQ. The ends were cut back, 0 bases at V and 2 bases at J, with 12 bases in the middle. The CDR3 runs 16 residues. CDR3 DNA sequence: TGCGCCAGCAGCTTGGATACAGGTAGAACCTACAATGAGCAGTTCTTC. This gives the protein CASSLDTGRTYNEQFF.